Below are 25 T cell receptor beta chains sequenced from a single sample in a study of blood T cell repertoires in COVID-19. The protocol was immunoSEQ multiplex PCR, while the TCRdb copy is restricted to in-frame clones and leaves out a portion. The data hold some 200,000 clones, with about nine tenths observed a single time. Input material: PBMCs or T cells enriched from blood (not recorded which). The source of these receptors is a woman in her thirties who had recovered from COVID-19.

The chain is built from TRBV29-1 and TRBJ1-2; D is undetermined. Trimming removed 8 bases at V and 2 bases at J, with 9 bases between. Germline CDR1 is SQVTM and CDR2 is ANQGSEA. The CDR3 covers 11 residues. The CDR3 is CSTTENYGYTF. The CDR3 DNA follows: TGCAGCACTACGGAAAACTATGGCTACACCTTC.

V and J are TRBV3-1 (or the pseudogene TRBV3-2) and TRBJ2-7; 7 nucleotides agree with TRBD2. Trimming removed 0 bases from V and 2 bases from J; junction bases left unmatched: 4. The CDR3 runs 15 residues. In germline, CDR1 is LGHDT, CDR2 YNNKEL (reference sequence). The DNA of the CDR3 is TGTGCCAGCAGCCAAGATGGAGGGAGGGCCTACGAGCAGTACTTC. Encoded protein: CASSQDGGRAYEQYF.

This chain joins TRBV7-3 and TRBJ2-1; TRBD1 is a possible D gene (6 bases). The CDR3 length is 13 residues. Germline loops: CDR1 SGHTA, CDR2 FQGTGA. The V gene lost 4 bases and the J gene lost 6 bases, with 10 bases spanning the gap. CDR3 protein: CASSSQGLNEQFF. Written as DNA, the CDR3 is TGTGCCAGCAGCTCACAGGGCCTCAATGAGCAGTTCTTC. Full variable domain (missing parts from reference TRBV7-3 and TRBJ2-1): GAGVSQTPSNKVTEKGKYVELRCDPISGHTALYWYRQSLGQGPEFLIYFQGTGAADDSGLPNDRFFAVRPEGSVSTLKIQRTERGDSAVYLCASSSQGLNEQFFGPGTRLTVL.

The chain has TRBV9 and TRBJ2-3, with no clear D. V was trimmed by 1 base and J by 4 bases, leaving 10 bases between them. The CDR3 totals 14 residues. Germline V lookup: CDR1 SGDLS, CDR2 YYNGEE. CDR3 region: CASSVSGDSDTQYF. CDR3 nucleotide sequence: TGTGCCAGCAGCGTAAGTGGCGACTCAGATACGCAGTATTTT.

The chain combines TRBV30 with TRBJ1-6; 7 nucleotides match TRBD1. Losses at the gene ends were 5 bases for V and 7 bases for J; bases not matched to a gene: 5. CDR1 is GTSNPN and CDR2 is SVGIG in the germline V gene (reference sequence). The CDR3 consists of 13 residues. The CDR3 DNA follows: TGTGCCTGGGCAGGGGGTGTGAATTCACCCCTCCACTTT. Its translation: CAWAGGVNSPLHF.

The chain recombines TRBV5-1 with TRBJ2-7; 9 bases map to TRBD2. The CDR3 contains 14 residues. Per the germline V gene, CDR1 is SGHRS and CDR2 is YFSETQ. The V segment lost 4 bases and the J segment 2 bases; nucleotides outside the gene matches: 4. CDR3 region: CASSGSGGTYEQYF. The CDR3 nucleotides read TGCGCCAGCAGCGGTAGCGGGGGCACCTACGAGCAGTACTTC.

This chain joins TRBV30 and TRBJ1-6; 7 bases are shared with TRBD1. The CDR3 covers 15 residues. Germline V gene data show CDR1 as GTSNPN and CDR2 as SVGIG (reference sequence). V gave up 1 base and J gave up 6 bases; unmatched junction bases: 6. CDR3 protein: CAWSDRGEGNSPLHF. CDR3 DNA sequence: TGTGCCTGGAGTGACAGGGGAGAGGGTAATTCACCCCTCCACTTT.

The rearrangement joins TRBV25-1 to TRBJ1-6; tentatively, D is TRBD1 (6 bases). Trimming removed 10 bases at V and 5 bases at J, with 21 bases between. CDR1 is MGHDK and CDR2 is SYGVNS in the germline V gene. The CDR3 is 16 residues long. The CDR3 DNA is TGTGCCACCGTACCCCCCGGACAGCTCAATAATTCACCCCTCCACTTT. Encoded protein: CATVPPGQLNNSPLHF.

The J gene is TRBJ1-2, the V gene TRBV18; TRBD1 is a possible D gene (5 bases). CDR3 length: 14 residues. Trimming pared 2 bases from V and 8 bases from J, leaving 15 bases between. CDR1 and CDR2 from the germline V gene are KGHSH and LQKENI. The CDR3 region is CASSPSRAMEGYTF. CDR3 sequence (DNA): TGTGCCAGCTCACCAAGCAGGGCGATGGAGGGCTACACCTTC.

The chain carries TRBV12-3 or TRBV12-4 and TRBJ2-7; 10 bases agree with TRBD1. This CDR3 region has 12 residues. V shed 6 bases, J shed 5 bases, and the junction held 1 base outside the gene matches. The CDR3 sequence is CASRGTGDEQYF. Here the CDR3 DNA reads TGTGCCAGCAGGGGGACAGGGGACGAGCAGTACTTC.

V gene TRBV7-9 combines with J gene TRBJ2-5; the D gene is possibly TRBD1 (6 bases). Germline CDR1 and CDR2: SEHNR and FQNEAQ (reference sequence). The CDR3 consists of 14 residues. V was trimmed by 7 bases and J by 2 bases, leaving 14 bases between them. As DNA, the CDR3 is TGTGCCAGCACCGTCGGGACAACTCAAGAGACCCAGTACTTC. Amino acids: CASTVGTTQETQYF.

This clone was observed at least ten times. The J gene is TRBJ1-2, the V gene TRBV6-6; 12 positions agree with TRBD1. The CDR3 sequence is 17 residues long. Germline assignment: CDR1 MNHNY and CDR2 SVGAGI (reference sequence). The V segment lost 5 bases and the J segment 4 bases; nucleotides outside the gene matches: 11. The CDR3 DNA sequence: TGTGCCAGCAGTCGCCGGGACAGGGGGCCCATTCGCTATGGCTACACCTTC. Translated, it gives CASSRRDRGPIRYGYTF.

This chain uses TRBV10-3 with TRBJ1-1; D gene ambiguous. Trimming pared 7 bases from V and 0 bases from J, leaving 6 bases between. The V gene's germline CDR1 is ENHRY and CDR2 SYGVKD. This CDR3 spans 12 amino acids. CDR3 protein: CAIKQVNTEAFF. CDR3 coding DNA: TGTGCCATCAAGCAGGTGAACACTGAAGCTTTCTTT.

V usage is TRBV19 and J usage is TRBJ1-5; TRBD1 is a possible D gene (6 bases). CDR3 length: 16 amino acids. Per germline, CDR1 LNHDA and CDR2 SQIVND (reference sequence). V dropped 5 bases and J dropped 2 bases, with 16 bases sitting between them. The DNA of the CDR3 is TGTGCCAGTAGTCCCCAGGGACATCAGGGCAATCAGCCCCAGCATTTT. Its protein is CASSPQGHQGNQPQHF. The full variable domain, with the rest looked up from reference TRBV19 and TRBJ1-5, is DGGITQSPKYLFRKEGQNVTLSCEQNLNHDAMYWYRQDPGQGLRLIYYSQIVNDFQKGDIAEGYSVSREKKESFPLTVTSAQKNPTAFYLCASSPQGHQGNQPQHFGDGTRLSIL.

V is TRBV9 and J is TRBJ2-5, with 15 bases that match TRBD2. The CDR3 spans 18 residues. Germline V gene sequence: CDR1 SGDLS, CDR2 YYNGEE. V lost 4 bases and J lost 2; bases outside the gene matches: 9. CDR3 sequence: CASSIGLAGGPRQETQYF. The CDR3 DNA follows: TGTGCCAGCAGCATAGGACTAGCGGGAGGGCCGCGGCAAGAGACCCAGTACTTC.

The chain combines TRBV9 with TRBJ2-3; 11 nucleotides align to TRBD2. The V and J ends lost 0 bases and 4 bases, in that order; junction bases with no gene match: 4. CDR1 is SGDLS, CDR2 YYNGEE, per germline. This CDR3 has 16 residues. As DNA, the CDR3 is TGTGCCAGCAGCGTAGTTAGCGGGGGGGCCTCAGATACGCAGTATTTT. Its translation is CASSVVSGGASDTQYF.

The chain recombines TRBV16 with TRBJ1-3; D not certain. V lost 4 bases and J lost 3, with 4 bases in between. Germline values: CDR1 KGHSY, CDR2 FQNENV. The CDR3 is 12 amino acids. The CDR3 sequence is CASSPDGNTIYF. CDR3 coding DNA: TGTGCCAGCAGCCCAGATGGAAACACCATATATTTT.

This clone has just one count. The chain has TRBV5-6 and TRBJ2-4, with D unclear. The ends were cut back, 2 bases at V and 0 bases at J, with 9 bases in the middle. The CDR3 runs to 15 residues. Germline V lookup: CDR1 SGHDT, CDR2 YYEEEE. CDR3 nucleotide sequence: TGTGCCAGCAGCTTTGGTACGGGAGCCAAAAACATTCAGTACTTC. It codes for CASSFGTGAKNIQYF.

Here the CDR3 reads CASSLDGDFSNQPQHF. CDR3 sequence (DNA): TGTGCCAGCAGCTTAGACGGAGACTTTAGCAATCAGCCCCAGCATTTT. J is TRBJ1-5 and V is TRBV7-8; D uncertain. V was clipped by 1 base and J by 0 bases, with 10 bases between them. Germline loops: CDR1 SGHVS, CDR2 FQNEAQ. The CDR3 sequence is 16 residues long.

This clone has a single count. The genes are TRBV5-1 and TRBJ2-1; tentative D call: TRBD2 (6 bases). The germline V gene encodes CDR1 SGHRS and CDR2 YFSETQ. The CDR3 runs 14 residues. Trimming removed 5 bases from V and 9 bases from J, with 18 bases in between. The CDR3 spells CASRFGTGSGEQFF. CDR3 bases: TGCGCCAGCAGGTTCGGGACTGGATCCGGTGAGCAGTTCTTC. The full variable domain, completed using reference TRBV5-1 and TRBJ2-1, is KAGVTQTPRYLIKTRGQQVTLSCSPISGHRSVSWYQQTPGQGLQFLFEYFSETQRNKGNFPGRFSGRQFSNSRSEMNVSTLELGDSALYLCASRFGTGSGEQFFGPGTRLTVL.

The rearrangement joins TRBV5-8 to TRBJ2-7; TRBD2 is a possible D gene (5 bases). Germline-derived CDR1 and CDR2 are SGHTS and YDEGEE. V was clipped by 5 bases and J by 6 bases, with 21 bases between them. The CDR3 is 15 residues long. CDR3 coding DNA: TGTGCCAGCAGTCAGGATGGCGACTCACGGGGCGAGCAGTACTTC. The encoded protein is CASSQDGDSRGEQYF.

V and J are TRBV7-9 and TRBJ1-6; TRBD1 aligns across 7 bases. The CDR3 sequence is 15 residues long. CDR1 and CDR2 from the germline V gene are SEHNR and FQNEAQ (reference sequence). V gave up 6 bases and J gave up 7 bases; unmatched junction bases: 9. The CDR3, as DNA: TGTGCCAGCAGAACGACCGGGACAGAAAATTCACCCCTCCACTTT. Its protein product is CASRTTGTENSPLHF. The whole variable domain, remainder taken from reference TRBV7-9 and TRBJ1-6, is DTGVSQNPRHKITKRGQNVTFRCDPISEHNRLYWYRQTLGQGPEFLTYFQNEAQLEKSRLLSDRFSAERPKGSFSTLEIQRTEQGDSAMYLCASRTTGTENSPLHFGNGTRLTVT.

The chain links TRBV14 to TRBJ2-4; D is unresolved. The germline V and J ends were trimmed by 1 base and 2 bases, with 9 bases remaining between them. The germline CDR1 and CDR2 sequences are SGHDN and FVKESK. CDR3 length: 15 residues. This CDR3 is CASSQVGMPKNIQYF. The CDR3 nucleotides read TGTGCCAGCAGCCAAGTGGGCATGCCCAAAAACATTCAGTACTTC. The full variable domain, its missing parts supplied by reference TRBV14 and TRBJ2-4, is EAGVTQFPSHSVIEKGQTVTLRCDPISGHDNLYWYRRVMGKEIKFLLHFVKESKQDESGMPNNRFLAERTGGTYSTLKVQPAELEDSGVYFCASSQVGMPKNIQYFGAGTRLSVL.

The CDR3 bases are TGTGCCAGCAGTTTACGGGGGGCGAACACCGGGGAGCTGTTTTTT. Translation gives CASSLRGANTGELFF. This chain links TRBV27 with TRBJ2-2, with 7 bases aligning to TRBD2. The germline gives CDR1 MNHEY, CDR2 SMNVEV (reference sequence). V shed 2 bases, J shed 0 bases, and the junction held 0 bases outside the gene matches. The CDR3 covers 15 residues.

In its sample, this clone was seen once. J is TRBJ2-7 and V is TRBV29-1; TRBD2 is a possible D gene (5 bases). In germline, CDR1 is SQVTM, CDR2 ANQGSEA. The CDR3 loop spans 14 amino acids. V lost 0 bases, J lost 1 base, and 10 bases lay in between. CDR3 in DNA: TGCAGCGTTGAAGAAGGTCCGGGGTCCTACGAGCAGTACTTC. It encodes CSVEEGPGSYEQYF.